The 21 T cell receptor beta chains below come from one sample, sequenced in a study of T cells in narcolepsy (dated by TCRdb to the late 2010s). The library was built by means of the immunoSEQ multiplex PCR assay. TCRdb took over this immuneACCESS table, retaining in-frame rearrangements with V and J assigned. Such tables are incomplete; in checked studies, under half of the missing clones stem from an unresolved V gene, and the remainder is unexplained. The sample profile shows tens of thousands of clones; approximately 80% of them were found once. The leading ten clones occupy roughly 1.2% of the sample. The specimen was CD45RA- memory CD4+ T cells from PBMCs. According to the study, the label for this sample's cell subset or site signals: memory T cells sorted ex vivo from peripheral blood. These receptors all stem from a human donor with narcolepsy.

The rearrangement joins TRBV21-1 to TRBJ2-5; the tabulated D call, TRBD1, remains unverified against the DNA. TRBV21-1 counts as a pseudogene. This CDR3 contains 12 residues. The CDR3 DNA reads as TGTGCCAACCAGGGGGGACAAGAGACCCAGTACTTC. The encoded protein is CANQGGQETQYF.

This chain connects TRBV29-1 to TRBJ1-1; a possible D gene is TRBD1 (5 bases). The CDR3 covers 13 residues. The V gene's germline CDR1 is SQVTM and CDR2 ANQGSEA. The V end was cut by 0 bases, the J end by 9 bases, with 14 bases between. The CDR3 region is CSVEDPGTLKAFF. DNA of the CDR3: TGCAGCGTTGAAGATCCCGGGACGTTGAAAGCTTTCTTT.

The V gene is TRBV19, the J gene TRBJ1-1, with 7 bases aligning to TRBD1. The CDR3 loop spans 12 amino acids. CDR1 and CDR2 from the germline V gene are LNHDA and SQIVND (reference sequence). Unmatched junction bases numbered 9, after V lost 9 bases and J lost 8 bases. The CDR3 sequence is CASGNRDREAFF. The CDR3 DNA follows: TGTGCCAGCGGAAACCGGGACAGAGAAGCTTTCTTT.

About this clone itself: This same CDR3 is encoded by further DNA sequences in the sample. The chain combines TRBV20-1 with TRBJ1-3; D gene unclear. This CDR3 has 11 residues. CDR1 is DFQATT, CDR2 SNEGSKA, per germline (reference sequence). V lost 1 base and J lost 8, with 6 bases in between. The CDR3 protein is CSARVLDTIYF. The DNA for the CDR3 is TGCAGTGCTAGAGTTCTGGACACCATATATTTT.

This clone showed up just a few times. The V call is TRBV4-1, the J call TRBJ1-1; D call uncertain. The CDR3 runs 16 residues. Trimming removed 0 bases at V and 0 bases at J, with 11 bases between. In germline, CDR1 is MGHRA, CDR2 YSYEKL. The CDR3 DNA is TGCGCCAGCAGCCAAGATCTCGGCCGGTTGAACACTGAAGCTTTCTTT. It encodes CASSQDLGRLNTEAFF.

This chain links TRBV29-1 with TRBJ2-1, with D maybe TRBD1 (6 bases). From germline, CDR1 is SQVTM and CDR2 ANQGSEA. V lost 6 bases and J lost 5, with 17 bases in between. This CDR3 region has 14 residues. Written as DNA, the CDR3 is TGCAGCGTCCTACAGGGACATAGGAACAATGAGCAGTTCTTC. Protein sequence: CSVLQGHRNNEQFF.

This chain joins TRBV7-3 and TRBJ1-5, with 8 nucleotides matching TRBD1. V lost 5 bases to trimming and J lost 1 base; unmatched junction nucleotides: 4. The germline V gene has CDR1 SGHTA and CDR2 FQGTGA. There are 15 residues in the CDR3. The CDR3 reads CASSEQGVSNQPQHF. The CDR3 nucleotides are TGTGCCAGCAGCGAACAGGGGGTAAGCAATCAGCCCCAGCATTTT.

The V call is TRBV4-3, the J call TRBJ1-4, with 9 nucleotides matching TRBD1. This CDR3 has 17 residues. Germline V gene data show CDR1 as LGHNA and CDR2 as YSLEER. With V trimmed by 0 bases and J by 7 bases, 9 bases remained unmatched. The CDR3 protein is CASSQDPTGGGGEKLFF. In DNA, the CDR3 is TGCGCCAGCAGCCAAGACCCGACAGGGGGTGGGGGTGAAAAACTGTTTTTT.

This clone was counted only a few times. The rearrangement uses TRBV15 and TRBJ2-7, with D possibly being TRBD1 or TRBD2 (5 bases each). This CDR3 contains 14 residues. Germline CDR1 reads LNHNV; CDR2 reads YYDKDF (reference sequence). The ends were cut back, 5 bases at V and 3 bases at J, with 14 bases in the middle. The CDR3 region has the DNA TGTGCCACCAGCCAGAACCGGGGCGGCTACGAGCAGTACGTC. It yields the protein CATSQNRGGYEQYV.

CDR3 sequence (DNA): TGCAGCGTTGAGATAGGGACAGAGACCCAGTACTTC. Its translation is CSVEIGTETQYF. The rearrangement uses TRBV29-1 and TRBJ2-5; either TRBD1 or TRBD2 may fit D (5 bases each). Germline V gives CDR1 SQVTM, CDR2 ANQGSEA. CDR3 size: 12 residues. Trimming pared 3 bases from V and 4 bases from J, leaving 9 bases between.

The CDR3 nucleotides read TGCGCCAGCAGCCCCCCGGGACAGGGTAATGAAAAACTGTTTTTT. Translating gives CASSPPGQGNEKLFF. This chain uses TRBV5-1 with TRBJ1-4; TRBD1 aligns across 9 bases. Looked up from germline, CDR1 is SGHRS and CDR2 is YFSETQ. J was trimmed by 4 bases and V by 4 bases; bases with no gene match: 5. There are 15 residues in the CDR3.

This clone was observed once. V usage is TRBV5-1 and J usage is TRBJ1-6; TRBD1 matches at 7 bases. This CDR3 is built from 16 residues. V trimming: 4 bases; J trimming: 0 bases; junction bases outside the gene matches: 4. Germline V gives CDR1 SGHRS, CDR2 YFSETQ. The CDR3 DNA reads as TGCGCCAGCAGCAAGGGACAGAGCTCCTATAATTCACCCCTCCACTTT. This translates into CASSKGQSSYNSPLHF.

The CDR3 DNA reads as TGTGCCAGCAGCTTTAAGCCCACCGGGGAGCTGTTTTTT. Amino acid sequence: CASSFKPTGELFF. The chain has TRBV7-6 and TRBJ2-2; D is uncertain. The germline V gene encodes CDR1 SGHVS and CDR2 FNYEAQ. The CDR3 consists of 13 residues. V gave up 3 bases and J gave up 4 bases, with 6 bases separating them.

V gene TRBV21-1 combines with J gene TRBJ2-3. TRBV21-1 is classified as a pseudogene. The CDR3 runs 16 residues. CDR3 coding DNA: TGTGCCAGCAGCAAAGATCTGGAACCCAGCACAGATACGCAGTATTTT. It translates to CASSKDLEPSTDTQYF.

V gene TRBV6-5 combines with J gene TRBJ1-2, with D tentatively TRBD1 (6 bases). Germline V lookup: CDR1 MNHEY, CDR2 SVGAGI. The CDR3 consists of 11 residues. Trimming left V 9 bases short and J 8 bases short, with 13 bases between. The CDR3 sequence: CASAQGSGYTF. The CDR3 region has the DNA TGTGCCAGTGCCCAGGGGTCGGGCTACACCTTC.

Of note for this clone: Other DNA sequences in this specimen translate into the identical CDR3. The V call is TRBV7-2, the J call TRBJ1-1; TRBD1 matches at 8 bases. The germline V gene has CDR1 SGHTA and CDR2 FQGNSA. Trimming removed 5 bases from V and 4 bases from J; junction bases left unmatched: 3. This CDR3 is built from 13 residues. CDR3 loop: CASSLDRGTEAFF. In nucleotides, the CDR3 is TGTGCCAGCAGCCTTGACAGGGGCACTGAAGCTTTCTTT.

V gene TRBV5-4 combines with J gene TRBJ2-1; D not resolved. The germline V gene encodes CDR1 SGHNT and CDR2 YYREEE (reference sequence). The V and J ends lost 4 bases and 0 bases respectively, with 8 bases between them. There are 14 residues in the CDR3. CDR3 in amino acids: CASSPRSSYNEQFF. CDR3 bases: TGTGCCAGCAGCCCCAGATCCTCCTACAATGAGCAGTTCTTC.

The rearrangement uses TRBV25-1 and TRBJ1-1; the D gene is possibly TRBD1 (6 bases). The CDR3 spans 13 residues. V lost 10 bases and J lost 10, with 22 bases in between. Germline V gene sequence: CDR1 MGHDK, CDR2 SYGVNS. The CDR3, as DNA: TGTGCCACAAACAGGGATGGGGACCTTTTAGCTTTCTTT. Translation gives CATNRDGDLLAFF.

The chain couples TRBV6-6 to TRBJ2-5; D may match TRBD1 or TRBD2 (7 bases each). Trimming pared 2 bases from V and 6 bases from J, leaving 16 bases between. Germline lookup yields CDR1 MNHNY and CDR2 SVGAGI (reference sequence). The CDR3 extends over 15 amino acids. The CDR3 loop reads CASSYPRGEGKTQYF. The CDR3 DNA reads TGTGCCAGCAGTTACCCCAGGGGGGAGGGAAAGACCCAGTACTTC.

The chain links TRBV6-5 to TRBJ1-2; D call uncertain. V was shortened by 8 bases and J by 8 bases, with 18 bases between the two germline ends. Germline V gene data show CDR1 as MNHEY and CDR2 as SVGAGI. This CDR3 has 13 residues. In DNA, the CDR3 is TGTGCCAGCGGTCGGGTAGACTGGCAGGGCTACACCTTC. This encodes CASGRVDWQGYTF.

This chain links TRBV6-5 with TRBJ2-7; a weak D match, TRBD1 (6 bases). V shed 4 bases and J shed 4 bases, with 8 bases lying between them. Germline V lookup: CDR1 MNHEY, CDR2 SVGAGI. This CDR3 comprises 12 residues. The CDR3 DNA reads TGTGCCAGCAGTTTCCAGGGGTACGAGCAGTACTTC. Translation gives CASSFQGYEQYF.